Listed below are T cell receptor beta chains from one sample, sequenced in a study of CXCR3-negative and CXCR3-positive naive CD8 T cells. TCRdb reanalyzed the 5' RACE reads, giving one entry per CDR3 protein sequence and no DNA. Its table lists some 47,000 distinct CDR3 sequences. The sample was naive CXCR3+ CD8+ T cells from blood. The receptor set was obtained from a human donor in good health. Some clones in this sample may be carry-over from other donors' samples. CDR3s include the opening cysteine and the closing phenylalanine or tryptophan.

CDR3 protein,J gene,V gene
CASTLRGLSYEQYF,TRBJ2-7,TRBV6-2/TRBV6-3
CASSIGQGIYEQYF,TRBJ2-7,TRBV19
CASSARQGYNEQYF,TRBJ2-7,TRBV6-1
CSARDSGGATYNEQFF,TRBJ2-1,TRBV20-1
CASSIDLGQSTGELFF,TRBJ2-2,TRBV19
CAISESIAGGADTQYF,TRBJ2-3,TRBV10-3
CSARPTSGGYEQYF,TRBJ2-7,TRBV20-1
CASSPPAGANYGYTF,TRBJ1-2,TRBV14
CASSDRGWETQYF,TRBJ2-5,TRBV28
CATSEGSYNEQFF,TRBJ2-1,TRBV15
CASSQDPAGDYGYTF,TRBJ1-2,TRBV4-3
CASSPIAGQNTGELFF,TRBJ2-2,TRBV6-5
CASSLRTGVIHEQYF,TRBJ2-7,TRBV5-1
CASAFRQGVQPQHF,TRBJ1-5,TRBV12-3/TRBV12-4
CASSLSGGSSEQYF,TRBJ2-7,TRBV7-2
CSARDVRAYSNQPQHF,TRBJ1-5,TRBV20-1
CASSLTGLDEQYF,TRBJ2-7,TRBV7-3
CASSLEGFGTGELFF,TRBJ2-2,TRBV11-2
CASSQTESIQETQYF,TRBJ2-5,TRBV4-2
CASSERQDVAEAFF,TRBJ1-1,TRBV6-2/TRBV6-3
CASSPTYTGAAGYTF,TRBJ1-2,TRBV14
CASKVGAPNEQFF,TRBJ2-1,TRBV5-1
CSVGGQKSFSYEQYF,TRBJ2-7,TRBV29-1